This TCR beta chain came from a study of regulatory T cells in long-lasting Graves disease. Arm-PCR of CDR3 regions with iRepertoire HTBI primers generated TCR beta libraries. From the multiplex PCR reads, TCRdb called clonotypes with MiXCR, one entry per CDR3 protein. The repertoire holds about 620,000 distinct CDR3 sequences, 16% seen once, with about 20% in the top ten. Time point denoted: newly diagnosed GD, antithyroid drugs for less than 3 months. The TCR library was prepared using RNA isolated from PBMCs. One endocrinology department in Xi'an, China, was where patients came from. This CDR3 has 14 residues. Between the trimmed V and J ends, which lost 5 bases and 6 bases, there was a span of 17 bases. Germline V gene lookup returns CDR1 MNHEY and CDR2 SMNVEV (reference sequence). These data were also reused for a study on T cells in Graves' hyperthyroidism and ophthalmopathy. That source reports: HTBI primers drove first-round RT-PCR of the TCR CDR3.

This sequence was found in a young woman with Graves disease. The V gene is TRBV27, the J gene TRBJ2-7; D gene unclear. The sequencing used peripheral blood mononuclear cells (PBMCs), collected at new diagnosis, from a patient treated with antithyroid drugs. CDR3 nucleotides: TGTGCCAGCAGTCGGACCTCCTCGAAATCCGAGCAGTACTTC. Translated, it gives CASSRTSSKSEQYF.